These T cell receptor beta chains were read from a single sample in a study of T cells in localized non-small cell lung cancer. Sequencing used immunoSEQ multiplex PCR; TCRdb keeps in-frame clones, though not all of them. Of roughly 24,000 clones in the sample, approximately 90% were seen once. The sample consisted of peripheral blood, taken before any cancer treatment. Receptors were obtained from a female donor of 60 years or more with stage II squamous cell lung carcinoma. CDR3s include the opening cysteine and the closing phenylalanine or tryptophan. Each record gives: clone size, V gene, J gene, CDR3 protein. The size of a clone is reported for some rows only, either as once, few or many, or as a class for expanded clones.

NA	TRBV13	TRBJ1-1	CASSLSQGNTEAFF
NA	TRBV7-2	TRBJ2-6	CASSSGANVLTF
once	TRBV2	TRBJ1-2	CASSSQIDVYGYTF
NA	TRBV5-1	TRBJ2-7	CASSLEGRTSSYEQYF
NA	TRBV18	TRBJ1-5	CASSPPGRGNQPQHF
NA	TRBV27	TRBJ2-1	CASSFLTSGSRYNEQFF
NA	TRBV7-9	TRBJ2-7	CASSPRTGNYEQYF
NA	TRBV11-2	TRBJ2-7	CASRSGLAGAYEQYF
NA	TRBV10-1	TRBJ2-1	CASSEVGAGHNEQFF
NA	TRBV7-2	TRBJ1-2	CASSLSGYDGYTF
once	TRBV6-6	TRBJ2-7	CASSSGSLGLKQYF
once	TRBV9	TRBJ2-3	CASSVGGRYSPDTQYF
NA	TRBV7-9	TRBJ2-7	CASSLARMGANEQYF
NA	TRBV28	TRBJ2-7	CASSDPRARYEQYF
few	TRBV6-6	TRBJ1-1	CASSSGGEDTEAFF
few	TRBV5-6	TRBJ1-2	CASSDGTGREGYTF
NA	TRBV28	TRBJ1-1	CASSGWIHNTEAFF
NA	TRBV19	TRBJ2-7	CASSPRQGSYEQYF
NA	TRBV5-5	TRBJ1-1	CASSLLEGARRLYTEAFF
NA	TRBV5-4	TRBJ1-2	CASRRGNSYGYTF
NA	TRBV9	TRBJ2-5	CASSVATWGTQETQYF
NA	TRBV2	TRBJ1-2	CASSVARNYGYTF
NA	TRBV5-1	TRBJ1-1	CASSPGQGLWAFF
NA	TRBV28	TRBJ2-5	CASADQRGNQETQYF
NA	TRBV11-2	TRBJ2-7	CASSLQTSYEQYF
NA	TRBV28	TRBJ2-1	CASRGGGAVEGQQFF
NA	TRBV10-3	TRBJ2-1	CAISDSWAKGDEQFF
once	TRBV5-1	TRBJ2-7	CASSPTEGSYEQYF
NA	TRBV5-1	TRBJ2-3	CASSLAVTSGGFDTQYF
NA	TRBV5-1	TRBJ2-7	CASSLGDYPYEQYF
few	TRBV7-3	TRBJ1-2	CASSLSGTGTYGYTF
NA	TRBV10-2	TRBJ1-4	CASSEIRTGDEKLFF
NA	TRBV7-2	TRBJ2-3	CASSSTTGRDTQYF
NA	TRBV19	TRBJ1-2	CASSISGGSNYGYTF
NA	TRBV27	TRBJ1-2	CASSSPRVAGNYGYTF
NA	TRBV27	TRBJ2-6	CASRPQLAAGANVLTF
NA	TRBV30	TRBJ2-3	CAWGTSGTGRDPDTQYF
NA	TRBV9	TRBJ1-6	CASSTRGQGLGSPLHF
NA	TRBV6-5	TRBJ2-7	CASSLAFGSYEQYF
NA	TRBV5-4	TRBJ1-1	CASSPPRQGGTEAFF
NA	TRBV30	TRBJ2-3	CAWTSGDTQYF
NA	TRBV7-2	TRBJ1-2	CASSFALGGNGYTF
once	TRBV30	TRBJ1-4	CAWSHRDVNEKLFF
once	TRBV7-9	TRBJ1-2	CASSRWGQDYGYTF